This TCR beta chain was identified during a study of response to subunit inactivated influenza vaccine. Study results and caveats: A suggestion made by the authors is that each seasonal influenza vaccination recruits few new T cells.

Each CDR3 protein is one row after TCRdb ran MiXCR on the RT-PCR reads. The sample yields around 790,000 distinct CDR3 sequences, 21% seen once. The V gene end was trimmed by 4 bases and the J gene end by 0 bases; junction bases not matched to a gene: 5. Germline V gene data show CDR1 as LGHNA and CDR2 as YSLEER. CDR3 length equals 15 residues. This clonotype was detected a few times. Its specificity is unknown. This TCR derives from a man aged 45-60 years who received an inactivated influenza vaccine. The V gene is TRBV4-3, the J gene TRBJ1-1; 7 nucleotides agree with TRBD1. Sequenced here: PBMCs from blood, sampled around 5 days after vaccination. The CDR3 loop reads CASSRKGQMNTEAFF. The CDR3 DNA is TGCGCCAGCAGCCGGAAGGGACAGATGAACACTGAAGCTTTCTTT.